Listed here are 17 T cell receptor beta chains from one sample, sequenced in a study of blood T cell repertoires in COVID-19. TCRdb's table, derived via immunoSEQ multiplex PCR, lists solely in-frame clones and lacks some. The sample contains approximately 52,000 clones, 85% to 90% of which appear only once. The material sequenced was peripheral blood. The receptor set was obtained from a man between 65 and 85 years old with acute or convalescent COVID-19.

This chain connects TRBV5-1 to TRBJ2-2, with 7 bases lining up with TRBD1. This CDR3 has 15 residues. Germline CDR1 reads SGHRS; CDR2 reads YFSETQ. The J segment lost 1 base and the V segment lost 3 bases, leaving 3 bases of the junction unmatched. For the CDR3, the DNA is TGCGCCAGCAGCTACGACAGGGAGAACACCGGGGAGCTGTTTTTT. This encodes CASSYDRENTGELFF.

In its sample, this clone was seen many times. This sequence joins TRBV4-2 and TRBJ1-3; no clear D. Trimming removed 3 bases at V and 0 bases at J, with 12 bases between. The CDR3 sequence is 16 residues long. The germline V gene has CDR1 LGHNA and CDR2 YNFKEQ. CDR3 loop: CASSQRQSSSGNTIYF. The CDR3 coding sequence is TGTGCCAGCAGCCAGAGACAATCGAGCTCTGGAAACACCATATATTTT.

The rearrangement links TRBV28 to TRBJ1-5; the match to TRBD1 covers 12 bases. From germline, CDR1 is MDHEN and CDR2 SYDVKM. The CDR3 is 14 residues long. J gave up 5 bases and V 11 bases, and 7 bases lay outside the gene matches. The CDR3 DNA is TGTGCCTCCTTGGGGGACAGGGGGCATCAGCCCCAGCATTTT. Translating gives CASLGDRGHQPQHF.

The V gene is TRBV6-5, the J gene TRBJ2-1, with 9 nucleotides matching TRBD2. The V segment lost 4 bases and the J segment 0 bases; nucleotides outside the gene matches: 4. CDR3 length equals 16 residues. Germline assignment: CDR1 MNHEY and CDR2 SVGAGI. The CDR3 protein is CASSFQTSGSYNEQFF. The CDR3 DNA sequence: TGTGCCAGCAGTTTCCAGACTAGCGGCTCCTACAATGAGCAGTTCTTC.

The chain is built from TRBV7-2 and TRBJ1-2; 12 bases match TRBD1. Looked up from germline, CDR1 is SGHTA and CDR2 is FQGNSA. This CDR3 region has 15 residues. The V segment lost 3 bases and the J segment 7 bases; nucleotides outside the gene matches: 6. In DNA form, the CDR3 reads TGTGCCAGCAGCTTCCGGGACAGGGGGCGAGGTGGCTACACCTTC. Its translation: CASSFRDRGRGGYTF.

The V and J genes are TRBV6-2 or TRBV6-3 and TRBJ2-1; perhaps TRBD1 as D (6 bases). The CDR3 length is 19 residues. The germline gives CDR1 MNHEY, CDR2 SVGEGT. V dropped 5 bases and J dropped 0 bases, with 23 bases sitting between them. The CDR3 here is CASSPAQGTLRSSYNEQFF. CDR3 DNA sequence: TGTGCCAGCAGTCCGGCACAGGGCACGCTGAGGAGCTCCTACAATGAGCAGTTCTTC.

The chain recombines TRBV14 with TRBJ2-1, with 9 positions matching TRBD1. J gave up 4 bases and V 3 bases, and 4 bases lay outside the gene matches. The CDR3 loop spans 15 amino acids. Looked up from germline, CDR1 is SGHDN and CDR2 is FVKESK. The CDR3 coding sequence is TGTGCCAGCAGCCAGATCGGGACAGGGTACAATGAGCAGTTCTTC. As protein: CASSQIGTGYNEQFF.

The CDR3 nucleotides read TGCGCCAGCAGCCAAATTGTCGGGAATCAGCCCCAGCATTTT. Translation: CASSQIVGNQPQHF. The V and J genes are TRBV4-3 and TRBJ1-5; D remains ambiguous. CDR1 LGHNA and CDR2 YSLEER come from the germline V gene. The CDR3 contains 14 residues. V was shortened by 2 bases and J by 4 bases, with 9 bases between the two germline ends.

This chain connects TRBV7-8 to TRBJ1-5; D gene uncertain. Germline V gene data show CDR1 as SGHVS and CDR2 as FQNEAQ. Trimming stripped 3 bases from V and 4 bases from J, with 7 bases between. The CDR3 sequence is 13 residues long. CDR3 in amino acids: CASSLRNNQPQHF. The CDR3 region has the DNA TGTGCCAGCAGCTTGAGGAATAATCAGCCCCAGCATTTT.

The chain recombines TRBV11-2 with TRBJ1-1, with 7 bases that match TRBD1. V dropped 5 bases and J dropped 3; count of bases not matched to a gene: 9. The CDR3 is 15 amino acids. CDR1 is SGHAT and CDR2 is FQNNGV in the germline V gene. CDR3 sequence (DNA): TGTGCCAGCAGCAGGACAGGTACCCGACACACTGAAGCTTTCTTT. As protein: CASSRTGTRHTEAFF. Supplemented by reference TRBV11-2 and TRBJ1-1, the full variable domain reads EAGVAQSPRYKIIEKRQSVAFWCNPISGHATLYWYQQILGQGPKLLIQFQNNGVVDDSQLPKDRFSAERLKGVDSTLKIQPAKLEDSAVYLCASSRTGTRHTEAFFGQGTRLTVV.

This clone was counted a single time. V gene TRBV11-2 combines with J gene TRBJ2-1, with 12 bases matching TRBD2. This CDR3 comprises 18 residues. Per germline, CDR1 SGHAT and CDR2 FQNNGV. J was trimmed by 9 bases and V by 1 base; bases with no gene match: 13. The CDR3 spells CASSLARSSGRAWGEQFF. CDR3 bases: TGTGCCAGCAGCTTAGCCCGATCTAGCGGGAGGGCCTGGGGTGAGCAGTTCTTC.

The gene calls are TRBV2 and TRBJ2-1; the match to TRBD1 covers 7 bases. Germline V gives CDR1 SNHLY, CDR2 FYNNEI. Trimming cost V 5 bases and J 4 bases; bases outside gene matches: 2. The length of the CDR3 is 13 residues. The CDR3: CASSLQGYNEQFF. The CDR3 DNA sequence: TGTGCCAGCAGTTTACAGGGGTACAATGAGCAGTTCTTC.

In this sample, this clone turned up once. This sequence joins TRBV14 and TRBJ2-7, with TRBD2 matching 7 bases. CDR1 is SGHDN, CDR2 FVKESK, per germline. V was clipped by 2 bases and J by 1 base; unmatched bases: 5. The CDR3 extends over 15 amino acids. As DNA, the CDR3 is TGTGCCAGCAGCCAACTGACTAGCAAATCCTACGAGCAGTACTTC. This encodes CASSQLTSKSYEQYF.

The CDR3 is CASSLKVGQGRKETQYF. CDR3 coding DNA: TGTGCCAGCAGCTTAAAGGTGGGACAGGGAAGAAAAGAGACCCAGTACTTC. The chain combines TRBV7-2 with TRBJ2-5; 9 positions match TRBD1. The CDR3 spans 17 residues. In germline, CDR1 is SGHTA, CDR2 FQGNSA. Trimming took 2 bases from V and 3 from J; bases not matched to a gene: 10.

The gene calls are TRBV7-9 and TRBJ1-5; TRBD1 aligns across 9 bases. Germline lookup yields CDR1 SEHNR and CDR2 FQNEAQ (reference sequence). J gave up 1 base and V 5 bases, and 12 bases lay outside the gene matches. The CDR3 loop spans 18 amino acids. CDR3 sequence (DNA): TGTGCCAGCAGCCACCCTATAGGCGGGACAGGGAGCAATCAGCCCCAGCATTTT. Translating it yields CASSHPIGGTGSNQPQHF.

The rearrangement uses TRBV29-1 and TRBJ1-6; 8 nucleotides match TRBD1. Trimming took 5 bases from V and 5 from J; bases not matched to a gene: 2. The germline V gene has CDR1 SQVTM and CDR2 ANQGSEA. The CDR3 runs 13 residues. The CDR3 sequence: CSVRTGNNSPLHF. As DNA, the CDR3 is TGCAGCGTTAGGACAGGGAATAATTCACCCCTCCACTTT.

The genes are TRBV2 and TRBJ1-5; the match to TRBD1 covers 8 bases. After removal of 4 bases from V and 6 bases from J, the junction contained 8 bases not matched to a gene. Germline V gene sequence: CDR1 SNHLY, CDR2 FYNNEI. The CDR3 is made up of 15 amino acids. CDR3 DNA: TGTGCCAGCAGTGCGGGAACAGGGGGGTTTCAGCCCCAGCATTTT. Translating gives CASSAGTGGFQPQHF.